The 21 T cell receptor beta chains below come from one sample, sequenced in a study of CD8 T cells in ankylosing spondylitis. Study-level points and caveats: In ankylosing spondylitis blood, a motif of eight highly homologous TCR beta variants appeared characteristic.

The antigens these receptors bind are not known. MiXCR, run by TCRdb on the 5' RACE reads, gives a single entry per CDR3 protein. This sample has about 210,000 distinct CDR3 sequences, with 5.5% to 7.5% found just once. Specimen: blood, either unsorted or a sorted T cell fraction (not recorded which). The receptors originated from a male donor with ankylosing spondylitis.

This clonotype was detected ten times or more. This chain uses TRBV7-9 with TRBJ2-3, with D perhaps being TRBD1 or TRBD2 (5 bases each). Trimming took off 5 bases at V and 1 base at J, with 13 bases between the two ends. The CDR3 extends over 15 amino acids. Germline V gene data show CDR1 as SEHNR and CDR2 as FQNEAQ (reference sequence). The CDR3 loop is CASSPGTYRTDTQYF. DNA for the CDR3: TGTGCCAGCAGCCCCGGGACCTACCGCACAGATACGCAGTATTTT. The full variable domain, its missing parts supplied by reference TRBV7-9 and TRBJ2-3, is DTGVSQNPRHKITKRGQNVTFRCDPISEHNRLYWYRQTLGQGPEFLTYFQNEAQLEKSRLLSDRFSAERPKGSFSTLEIQRTEQGDSAMYLCASSPGTYRTDTQYFGPGTRLTVL.

This clonotype occurred many times. The rearrangement joins TRBV20-1 to TRBJ1-6; D possibly corresponds to TRBD1 (6 bases). The CDR3 length is 14 residues. V shed 5 bases and J shed 10 bases, with 18 bases lying between them. The V gene's germline CDR1 is DFQATT and CDR2 SNEGSKA (reference sequence). The CDR3 protein is CSAHYRVSGSPLHF. CDR3 nucleotide sequence: TGCAGTGCTCACTACAGGGTTAGTGGATCACCCCTCCACTTT.

This clonotype was observed many times. The chain couples TRBV27 to TRBJ2-7; D gene unclear. Trimming cost V 0 bases and J 9 bases, with 12 bases left between them. The CDR3 length is 13 residues. The germline V gene encodes CDR1 MNHEY and CDR2 SMNVEV (reference sequence). CDR3 protein: CASSLSPPHGQYF. CDR3 sequence (DNA): TGTGCCAGCAGTTTATCGCCGCCGCATGGGCAGTACTTC.

This chain links TRBV27 with TRBJ2-3, with TRBD1 matching 9 bases. Germline CDR1 reads MNHEY; CDR2 reads SMNVEV (reference sequence). This CDR3 has 17 amino acids. V trimming: 2 bases; J trimming: 5 bases; junction bases outside the gene matches: 11. Here the CDR3 reads CASSLGPGTGQGDTQYF. As DNA, the CDR3 is TGTGCCAGCAGTTTAGGGCCAGGGACAGGGCAGGGAGATACGCAGTATTTT.

This clonotype came up many times. The CDR3 region has the DNA TGTGCCAGCAGTTACTCCCCGCTGGATCCTGCCTACGAGCAGTACTTC. It codes for CASSYSPLDPAYEQYF. This chain connects TRBV6-2 or TRBV6-3 to TRBJ2-7; D is unresolved. V lost 0 bases, J lost 2 bases, and 14 bases lay in between. CDR1 is MNHEY and CDR2 is SVGEGT in the germline V gene. This CDR3 is 16 amino acids long.

This clonotype was found many times. The chain uses TRBV7-9 and TRBJ1-5; D may be TRBD1 (5 bases). The V gene's germline CDR1 is SEHNR and CDR2 FQNEAQ (reference sequence). The CDR3 totals 14 residues. Deletions cut 1 base from V and 7 bases from J, with 11 bases between. The CDR3: CASSLGGVGQPQHF. The CDR3 DNA reads as TGTGCCAGCAGCTTAGGGGGGGTAGGCCAGCCCCAGCATTTT.

This clonotype was observed many times. The V call is TRBV27, the J call TRBJ2-7, with D possibly TRBD1 on 5 matching bases. The ends were cut back, 3 bases at V and 1 base at J, with 13 bases in the middle. The CDR3 loop spans 15 amino acids. Germline V gives CDR1 MNHEY, CDR2 SMNVEV (reference sequence). CDR3 sequence (DNA): TGTGCCAGCAGTTTCTCAGGGTCCCCGTCCTACGAGCAGTACTTC. Amino acids: CASSFSGSPSYEQYF.

This clonotype was seen repeatedly, ten times or more. The V and J genes are TRBV4-3 and TRBJ2-2; 8 nucleotides line up with TRBD2. The junction had 7 bases not matched to a gene; V was cut back by 4 bases and J by 0 bases. The CDR3 sequence is 17 residues long. Germline V CDR1 and CDR2: LGHNA, YSLEER. The CDR3 bases are TGCGCCAGCAGCCGCGGGGTAGCGGGAACGAACACCGGGGAGCTGTTTTTT. Encoded protein: CASSRGVAGTNTGELFF.

This clonotype was seen ten or more times. This chain joins TRBV6-1 and TRBJ1-5, with TRBD1 as a possible D gene (5 bases). The CDR3 has 13 residues. The V end lost 6 bases, the J end lost 7 bases, and 13 bases lay between the germline ends. Germline CDR1 MNHNS, CDR2 SASEGT. The CDR3 nucleotides are TGTGCCAGCAGCCCTTCAGGGAGCCAGCCCCAGCATTTT. Translating gives CASSPSGSQPQHF.

Details on this clonotype: An end of the junction differs from the germline gene, which may be a read error. J is TRBJ2-7 and V is TRBV13, with 7 nucleotides matching TRBD1. From germline, CDR1 is PRHDT and CDR2 FYEKMQ (reference sequence). The CDR3 is 14 amino acids. CDR3 nucleotides: TGTGCCAGCAGCCTAGGGCGCAGGGGGTACGAGCAGTACTTC. Its protein product is CASSLGRRGYEQYF.

This clonotype showed up many times. The rearrangement links TRBV7-9 to TRBJ1-1; D possibly corresponds to TRBD1 (6 bases). The V and J ends lost 7 bases and 1 base respectively, with 13 bases between them. The CDR3 loop spans 14 amino acids. Germline-derived CDR1 and CDR2 are SEHNR and FQNEAQ (reference sequence). In DNA form, the CDR3 reads TGTGCCAGCACCTTGGGGGGGCGGAACACTGAAGCTTTCTTT. Protein sequence: CASTLGGRNTEAFF.

This chain uses TRBV28 with TRBJ2-7, with TRBD2 as a possible D gene (5 bases). V dropped 3 bases and J dropped 5 bases, with 14 bases sitting between them. The CDR3 runs 14 residues. Per the germline V gene, CDR1 is MDHEN and CDR2 is SYDVKM. The CDR3 DNA follows: TGTGCCAGCAGTTTCTTGAGGGTCGGGAACGAGCAGTACTTC. Translation: CASSFLRVGNEQYF.

Only a few counts were recorded for this clonotype. The genes are TRBV7-2 and TRBJ2-1; TRBD2 aligns across 8 bases. V gave up 5 bases and J gave up 6 bases; unmatched junction bases: 9. Per germline, CDR1 SGHTA and CDR2 FQGNSA. This CDR3 contains 15 residues. CDR3 nucleotides: TGTGCCAGCAGCCCAGGGACTAGAATGGGCAATGAGCAGTTCTTC. It is translated as CASSPGTRMGNEQFF.

This clonotype has ten or more counts. This chain joins TRBV20-1 and TRBJ2-2, with TRBD2 identical over 8 bases. The ends lost 1 base at V and 3 bases at J; junction bases unmatched: 4. Germline V lookup: CDR1 DFQATT, CDR2 SNEGSKA (reference sequence). The CDR3 extends over 15 amino acids. CDR3 protein: CSARGQAGDTGELFF. In DNA, the CDR3 is TGCAGTGCTAGAGGGCAAGCGGGAGACACCGGGGAGCTGTTTTTT.

This clonotype was observed many times. The chain links TRBV2 to TRBJ2-1; D is unresolved. CDR3 length: 11 amino acids. V was trimmed by 6 bases and J by 11 bases, leaving 11 bases between them. CDR1 SNHLY and CDR2 FYNNEI come from the germline V gene. The CDR3 DNA is TGTGCCAGCAGAACCAAAAGGCAGCAGTTCTTC. It is translated as CASRTKRQQFF.

This clonotype has at least ten counts. This chain links TRBV6-2 or TRBV6-3 with TRBJ2-1; D is undetermined. This CDR3 has 13 residues. The V end lost 8 bases, the J end lost 6 bases, and 14 bases lay between the germline ends. Germline CDR1 is MNHEY and CDR2 is SVGEGT. CDR3 residues: CASDWGNGNEQFF. The CDR3 nucleotides read TGTGCCAGCGACTGGGGAAACGGCAATGAGCAGTTCTTC.

This chain connects TRBV5-6 to TRBJ2-5; D not resolved. V was cut by 4 bases and J by 5 bases, with 21 bases left in between. CDR3 length: 16 residues. CDR1 SGHDT and CDR2 YYEEEE come from the germline V gene. The CDR3 bases are TGTGCCAGCAGCGCCCCATCGAGCCCCGAGGTGGAGACCCAGTACTTC. Encoded protein: CASSAPSSPEVETQYF.

About this clonotype itself: Possible read error: a much larger clone is one base away. The chain recombines TRBV18 with TRBJ1-5, with D perhaps matching TRBD1 (5 bases). The V gene's germline CDR1 is KGHSH and CDR2 LQKENI. The ends were cut back, 6 bases at V and 2 bases at J, with 11 bases in the middle. The CDR3 sequence is 14 residues long. The CDR3 is CASSVTVRNQPQHF. The CDR3 DNA reads TGTGCCAGCTCGGTGACAGTACGCAATCAGCCCCAGCATTTT.

The rearrangement links TRBV2 to TRBJ2-6; 7 bases align to TRBD1. The CDR3 totals 18 residues. Germline V gives CDR1 SNHLY, CDR2 FYNNEI. The junction had 12 bases not matched to a gene; V was cut back by 5 bases and J by 2 bases. CDR3 loop: CASSQQRTGGTGANVLTF. The CDR3 nucleotides are TGTGCCAGCAGTCAACAAAGGACAGGTGGAACTGGGGCCAACGTCCTGACTTTC.

This clonotype was seen repeatedly, ten times or more. J is TRBJ2-3 and V is TRBV2, with 10 bases identical to TRBD2. The trim removed 4 bases at V and 5 bases at J, leaving 12 bases unmatched. CDR3 size: 17 residues. From germline, CDR1 is SNHLY and CDR2 FYNNEI. CDR3 DNA sequence: TGTGCCAGCAGTGGGACTAGCGGAACCTCCCCGGGAGATACGCAGTATTTT. Translation: CASSGTSGTSPGDTQYF. The entire variable domain, with the rest obtained from reference TRBV2 and TRBJ2-3, is as follows: EPEVTQTPSHQVTQMGQEVILRCVPISNHLYFYWYRQILGQKVEFLVSFYNNEISEKSEIFDDQFSVERPDGSNFTLKIRSTKLEDSAMYFCASSGTSGTSPGDTQYFGPGTRLTVL.

This chain connects TRBV4-1 to TRBJ2-2, with TRBD1 as a possible D gene (6 bases). The V end lost 8 bases, the J end lost 7 bases, and 17 bases lay between the germline ends. The CDR3 sequence is 14 residues long. Germline V lookup: CDR1 MGHRA, CDR2 YSYEKL. The CDR3 DNA reads TGCGCCAGCGCCCCCCACTCGGACAGCGGGGAGCTGTTTTTT. It codes for CASAPHSDSGELFF.